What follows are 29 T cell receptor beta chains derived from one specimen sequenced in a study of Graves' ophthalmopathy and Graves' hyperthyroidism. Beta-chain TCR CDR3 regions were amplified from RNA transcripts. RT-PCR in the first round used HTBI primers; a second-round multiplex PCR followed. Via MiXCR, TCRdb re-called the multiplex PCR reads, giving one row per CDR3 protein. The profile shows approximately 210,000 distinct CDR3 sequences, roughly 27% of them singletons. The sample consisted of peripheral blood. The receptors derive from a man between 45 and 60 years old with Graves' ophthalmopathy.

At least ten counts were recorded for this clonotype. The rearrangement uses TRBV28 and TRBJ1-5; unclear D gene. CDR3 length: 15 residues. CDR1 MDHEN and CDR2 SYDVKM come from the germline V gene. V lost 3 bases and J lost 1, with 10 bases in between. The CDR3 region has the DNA TGTGCCAGCAGTTTTTTGACACAGAGCAATCAGCCCCAGCATTTT. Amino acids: CASSFLTQSNQPQHF. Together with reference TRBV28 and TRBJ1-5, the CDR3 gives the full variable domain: DVKVTQSSRYLVKRTGEKVFLECVQDMDHENMFWYRQDPGLGLRLIYFSYDVKMKEKGDIPEGYSVSREKKERFSLILESASTNQTSMYLCASSFLTQSNQPQHFGDGTRLSIL.

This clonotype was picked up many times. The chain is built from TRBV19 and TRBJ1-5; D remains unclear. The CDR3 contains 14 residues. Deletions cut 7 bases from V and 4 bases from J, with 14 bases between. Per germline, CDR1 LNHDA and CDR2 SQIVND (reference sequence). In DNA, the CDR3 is TGTGCCAGTAACCCATTTTTAGGGAATCAGCCCCAGCATTTT. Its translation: CASNPFLGNQPQHF.

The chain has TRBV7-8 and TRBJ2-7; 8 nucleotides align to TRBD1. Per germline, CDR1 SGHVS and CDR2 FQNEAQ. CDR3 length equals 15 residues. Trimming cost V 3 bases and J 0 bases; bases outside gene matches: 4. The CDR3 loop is CASSLSTGASYEQYF. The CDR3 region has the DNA TGTGCCAGCAGCTTGTCGACAGGGGCCTCCTACGAGCAGTACTTC. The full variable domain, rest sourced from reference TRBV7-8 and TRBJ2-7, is GAGVSQSPRYKVAKRGQDVALRCDPISGHVSLFWYQQALGQGPEFLTYFQNEAQLDKSGLPSDRFFAERPEGSVSTLKIQRTQQEDSAVYLCASSLSTGASYEQYFGPGTRLTVT.

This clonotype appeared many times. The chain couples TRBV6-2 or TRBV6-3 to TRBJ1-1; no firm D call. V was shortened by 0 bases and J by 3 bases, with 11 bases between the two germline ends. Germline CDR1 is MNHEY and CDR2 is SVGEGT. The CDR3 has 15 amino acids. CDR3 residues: CASSYSPMEDTEAFF. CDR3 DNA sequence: TGTGCCAGCAGTTACTCGCCAATGGAGGACACTGAAGCTTTCTTT.

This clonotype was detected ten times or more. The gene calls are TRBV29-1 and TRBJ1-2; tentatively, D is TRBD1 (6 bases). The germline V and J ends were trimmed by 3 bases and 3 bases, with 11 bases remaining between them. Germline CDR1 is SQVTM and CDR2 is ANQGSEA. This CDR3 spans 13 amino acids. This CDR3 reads CSVEAGVDYGYTF. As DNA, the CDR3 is TGCAGCGTTGAGGCAGGGGTAGACTATGGCTACACCTTC.

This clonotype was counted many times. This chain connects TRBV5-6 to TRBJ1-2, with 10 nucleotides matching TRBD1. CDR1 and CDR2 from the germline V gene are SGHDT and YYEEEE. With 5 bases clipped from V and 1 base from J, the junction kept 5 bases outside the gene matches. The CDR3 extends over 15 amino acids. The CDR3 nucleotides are TGTGCCAGCAGGCACCGGGACAGGGGTAACTATGGCTACACCTTC. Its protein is CASRHRDRGNYGYTF.

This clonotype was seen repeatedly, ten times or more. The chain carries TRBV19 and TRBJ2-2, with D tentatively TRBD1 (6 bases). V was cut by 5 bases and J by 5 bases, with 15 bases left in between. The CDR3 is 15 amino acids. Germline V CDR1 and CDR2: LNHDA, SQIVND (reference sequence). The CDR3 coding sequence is TGTGCCAGTAGTTACCCAACAGGGCCTACCGGGGAGCTGTTTTTT. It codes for CASSYPTGPTGELFF.

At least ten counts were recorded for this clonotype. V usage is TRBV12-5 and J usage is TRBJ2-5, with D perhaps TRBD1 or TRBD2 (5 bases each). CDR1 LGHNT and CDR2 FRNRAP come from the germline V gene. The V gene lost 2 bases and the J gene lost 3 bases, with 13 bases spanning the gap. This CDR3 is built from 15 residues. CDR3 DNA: TGTGCTAGTGGTTTGCGCCCCGGGGCTGAAGAGACCCAGTACTTC. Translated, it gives CASGLRPGAEETQYF.

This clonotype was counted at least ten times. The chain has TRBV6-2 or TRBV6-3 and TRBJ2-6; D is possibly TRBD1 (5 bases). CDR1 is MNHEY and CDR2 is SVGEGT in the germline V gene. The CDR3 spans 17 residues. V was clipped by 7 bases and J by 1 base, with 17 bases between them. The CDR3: CASTLYRSLSGANVLTF. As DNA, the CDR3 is TGTGCCAGCACTCTCTACAGGTCCCTTTCTGGGGCCAACGTCCTGACTTTC.

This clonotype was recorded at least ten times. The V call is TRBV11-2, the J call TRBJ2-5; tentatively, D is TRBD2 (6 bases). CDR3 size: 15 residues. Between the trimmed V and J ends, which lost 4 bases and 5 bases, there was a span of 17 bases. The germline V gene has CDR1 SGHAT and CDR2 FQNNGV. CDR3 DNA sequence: TGTGCCAGCAGCTCCACGGGGGTCTCCGGTGAGACCCAGTACTTC. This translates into CASSSTGVSGETQYF.

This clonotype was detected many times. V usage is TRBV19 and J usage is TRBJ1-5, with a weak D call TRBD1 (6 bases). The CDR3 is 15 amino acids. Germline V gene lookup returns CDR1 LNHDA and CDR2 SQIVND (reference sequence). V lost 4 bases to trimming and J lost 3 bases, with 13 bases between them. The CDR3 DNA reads TGTGCCAGTAGTAAGCGACAGGCCCCCAATCAGCCCCAGCATTTT. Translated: CASSKRQAPNQPQHF.

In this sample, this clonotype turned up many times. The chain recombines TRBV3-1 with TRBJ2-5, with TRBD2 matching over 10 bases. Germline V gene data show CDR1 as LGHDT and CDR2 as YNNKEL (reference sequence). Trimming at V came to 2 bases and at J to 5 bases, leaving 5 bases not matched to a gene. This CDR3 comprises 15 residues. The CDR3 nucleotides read TGTGCCAGCAGCCAAATGCTAGCGGGAGTGGAGACCCAGTACTTC. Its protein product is CASSQMLAGVETQYF.

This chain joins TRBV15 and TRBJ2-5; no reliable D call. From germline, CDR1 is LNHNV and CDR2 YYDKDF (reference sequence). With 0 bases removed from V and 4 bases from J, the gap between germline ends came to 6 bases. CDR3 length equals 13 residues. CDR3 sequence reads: CATSRDGRETQYF. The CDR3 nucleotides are TGTGCCACCAGCAGAGATGGAAGAGAGACCCAGTACTTC.

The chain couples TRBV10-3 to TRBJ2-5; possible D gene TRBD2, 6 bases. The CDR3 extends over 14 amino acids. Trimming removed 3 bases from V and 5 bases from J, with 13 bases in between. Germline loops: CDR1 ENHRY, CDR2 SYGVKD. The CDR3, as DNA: TGTGCCATCAGTGAAGCCGGGAGAATGGAGACCCAGTACTTC. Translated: CAISEAGRMETQYF.

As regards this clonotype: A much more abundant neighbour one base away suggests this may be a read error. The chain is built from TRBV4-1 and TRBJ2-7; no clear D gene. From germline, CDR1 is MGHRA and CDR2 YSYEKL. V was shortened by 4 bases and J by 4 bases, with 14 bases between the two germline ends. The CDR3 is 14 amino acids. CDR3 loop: CASSPECLGYEQYF. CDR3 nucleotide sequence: TGCGCCAGCAGCCCGGAGTGCCTAGGGTACGAGCAGTACTTC.

The CDR3 DNA reads as TGTGCCAGCAGACCAGGGCCCTTAGCTAGGGAGTACTTC. It codes for CASRPGPLAREYF. The V and J genes are TRBV6-1 and TRBJ2-7, with a possible D match to TRBD1 (5 bases). CDR1 is MNHNS, CDR2 SASEGT, per germline. This CDR3 contains 13 residues. V was clipped by 6 bases and J by 11 bases, with 20 bases between them.

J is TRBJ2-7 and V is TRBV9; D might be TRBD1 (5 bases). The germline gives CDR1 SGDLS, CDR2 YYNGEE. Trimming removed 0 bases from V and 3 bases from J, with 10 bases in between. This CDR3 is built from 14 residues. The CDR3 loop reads CASSVAPGIYEQYF. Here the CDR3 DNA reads TGTGCCAGCAGCGTAGCGCCAGGGATCTACGAGCAGTACTTC.

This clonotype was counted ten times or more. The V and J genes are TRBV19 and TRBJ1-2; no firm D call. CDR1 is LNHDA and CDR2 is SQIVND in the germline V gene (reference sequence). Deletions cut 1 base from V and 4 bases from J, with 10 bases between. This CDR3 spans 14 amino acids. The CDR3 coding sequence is TGTGCCAGTAGTATAGGGATAGATAGCTATGGCTACACCTTC. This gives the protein CASSIGIDSYGYTF.

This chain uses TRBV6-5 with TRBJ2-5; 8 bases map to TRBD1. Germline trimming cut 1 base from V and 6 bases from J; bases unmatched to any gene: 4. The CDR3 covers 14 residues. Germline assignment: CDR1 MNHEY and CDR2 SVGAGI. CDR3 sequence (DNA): TGTGCCAGCAGTTACTTGGACAGGGACAAGACCCAGTACTTC. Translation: CASSYLDRDKTQYF.

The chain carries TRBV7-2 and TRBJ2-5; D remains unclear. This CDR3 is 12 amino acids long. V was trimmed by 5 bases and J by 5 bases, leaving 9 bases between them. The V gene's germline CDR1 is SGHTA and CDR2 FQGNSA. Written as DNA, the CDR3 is TGTGCCAGCAGCCGAATGTGGGAGACCCAGTACTTC. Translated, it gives CASSRMWETQYF.

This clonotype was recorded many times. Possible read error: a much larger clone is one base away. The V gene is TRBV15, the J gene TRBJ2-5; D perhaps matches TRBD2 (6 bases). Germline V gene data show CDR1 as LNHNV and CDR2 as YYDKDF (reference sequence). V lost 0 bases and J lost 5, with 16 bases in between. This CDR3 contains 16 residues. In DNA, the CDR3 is TGTGCCACCAGCAGAGATCATGGACGGGGAGGCGAGACCCAGTACTTC. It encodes CATSRDHGRGGETQYF.

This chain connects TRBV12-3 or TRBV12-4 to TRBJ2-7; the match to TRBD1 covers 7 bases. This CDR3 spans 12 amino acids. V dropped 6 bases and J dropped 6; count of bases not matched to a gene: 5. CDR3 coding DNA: TGTGCCAGCAGCGTACAGGGGCTCGAGCAGTACTTC. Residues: CASSVQGLEQYF.

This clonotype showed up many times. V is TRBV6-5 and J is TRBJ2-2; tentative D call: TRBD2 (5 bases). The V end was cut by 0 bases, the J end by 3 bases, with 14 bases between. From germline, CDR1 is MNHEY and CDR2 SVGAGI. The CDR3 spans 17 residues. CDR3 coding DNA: TGTGCCAGCAGTTACTCCCTTCAGGAGGAGGACACCGGGGAGCTGTTTTTT. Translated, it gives CASSYSLQEEDTGELFF.

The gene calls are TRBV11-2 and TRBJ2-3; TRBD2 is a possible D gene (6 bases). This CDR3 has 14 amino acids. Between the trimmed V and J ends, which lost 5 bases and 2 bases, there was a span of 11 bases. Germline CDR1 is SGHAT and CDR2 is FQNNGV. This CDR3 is CASSLLATTDTQYF. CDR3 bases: TGTGCCAGCAGCCTACTAGCAACCACAGATACGCAGTATTTT.

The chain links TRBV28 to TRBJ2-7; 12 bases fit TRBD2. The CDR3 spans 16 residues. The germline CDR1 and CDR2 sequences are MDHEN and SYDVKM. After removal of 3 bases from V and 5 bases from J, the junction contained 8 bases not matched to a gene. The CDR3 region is CASSFRLTSGRNEQYF. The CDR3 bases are TGTGCCAGCAGTTTTCGATTGACTAGCGGGAGAAACGAGCAGTACTTC. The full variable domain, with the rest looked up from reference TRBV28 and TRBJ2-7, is DVKVTQSSRYLVKRTGEKVFLECVQDMDHENMFWYRQDPGLGLRLIYFSYDVKMKEKGDIPEGYSVSREKKERFSLILESASTNQTSMYLCASSFRLTSGRNEQYFGPGTRLTVT.

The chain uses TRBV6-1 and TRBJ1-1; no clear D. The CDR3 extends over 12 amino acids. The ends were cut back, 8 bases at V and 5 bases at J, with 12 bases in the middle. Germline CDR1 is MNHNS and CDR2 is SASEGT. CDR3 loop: CASGVRGTEAFF. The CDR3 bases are TGTGCCAGCGGCGTCCGAGGGACTGAAGCTTTCTTT.

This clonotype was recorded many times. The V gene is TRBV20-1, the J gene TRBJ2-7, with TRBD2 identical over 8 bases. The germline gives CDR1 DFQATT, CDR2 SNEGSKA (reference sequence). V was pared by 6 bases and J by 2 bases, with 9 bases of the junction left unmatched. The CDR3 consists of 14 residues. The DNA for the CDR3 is TGCAGTGCGGGGGGGAGCGGGAGAACCTACGAGCAGTACTTC. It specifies CSAGGSGRTYEQYF.

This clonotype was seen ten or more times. The DNA of the CDR3 is TGCGCCAGCAGCCAAGAAGGAACGGGAGGAGCCTACGAGCAGTACTTC. Amino acids: CASSQEGTGGAYEQYF. This sequence joins TRBV4-1 and TRBJ2-7; TRBD2 matches at 7 bases. This CDR3 is 16 amino acids long. The ends lost 0 bases at V and 2 bases at J; junction bases unmatched: 7. Germline CDR1 and CDR2: MGHRA and YSYEKL.

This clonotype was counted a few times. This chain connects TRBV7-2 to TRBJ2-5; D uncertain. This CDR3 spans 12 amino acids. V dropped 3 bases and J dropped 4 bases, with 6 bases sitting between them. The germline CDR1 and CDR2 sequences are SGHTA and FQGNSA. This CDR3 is CASSFPGETQYF. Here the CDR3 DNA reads TGTGCCAGCAGCTTCCCCGGAGAGACCCAGTACTTC.